This TCR beta chain was found in a study of CD8+CD57+ T cells in acquired aplastic anemia. Study in general: The study obtained an average of around 2.9 ug of DNA from sorted CD4+ and CD8+ cells.

On this clonotype: No antigen is known for it.

Regarding the study as a whole: Between the patient and control groups, CD8+ Simpson's diversity did not differ significantly. Researchers report that twenty-nine CD8+ CDR3 sequences appeared in both patients and controls.

Between the trimmed V and J ends, which lost 6 bases and 6 bases, there was a span of 21 bases. The CDR3 spans 15 residues. CDR1 and CDR2 (germline): SQVTM, ANQGSEA. The use of genomic DNA as template underpinned the TCR beta VDJ and CDR3 profiling. TCRdb fed the reads into MiXCR, producing one record per CDR3 protein. The table has some 280,000 distinct CDR3 sequences, around 60% seen once. The sequence was obtained from a human donor with severe aplastic anemia or a healthy control (not recorded which). The chain employs TRBV29-1 and TRBJ2-1; perhaps D is TRBD1 or TRBD2 (5 bases each). The sequencing input was sorted CD4+, CD8+, or CD8+CD57+ T cells (not recorded which) from PBMCs. This CDR3 reads CSVTGPGPRINEQFF. The CDR3 DNA follows: TGCAGCGTGACCGGACCGGGACCCAGGATCAATGAGCAGTTCTTC.